Each of the 22 T cell receptor beta chains below was sequenced from the same sample in a study of neurological immune-mediated disorders. Each CDR3 protein gets one entry after TCRdb re-called the 5' RACE reads with MiXCR. The sample has approximately 30,000 distinct CDR3 sequences, under 5% seen once. The specimen was CD4+ T cells from blood. Receptors were obtained from a middle-aged woman in good health.

Ten or more counts support this clonotype. The V call is TRBV10-3, the J call TRBJ2-7; D might be TRBD1 (6 bases). The germline gives CDR1 ENHRY, CDR2 SYGVKD. This CDR3 contains 11 residues. Deletions cut 11 bases from V and 4 bases from J, with 12 bases between. CDR3 coding DNA: TGTGCCGGGGGCACCGGATACGAGCAGTACTTC. Its translation is CAGGTGYEQYF.

This clonotype was picked up many times. V and J are TRBV12-3 or TRBV12-4 and TRBJ1-5, with 7 bases lining up with TRBD1. The J segment lost 9 bases and the V segment lost 2 bases, leaving 1 base of the junction unmatched. This CDR3 is 12 amino acids long. In DNA, the CDR3 is TGTGCCAGCAGTTTATCAGGGGGGCCCCAGCATTTT. Translation gives CASSLSGGPQHF.

This clonotype was picked up many times. V is TRBV19 and J is TRBJ2-4; maybe TRBD2 (5 bases). V was clipped by 4 bases and J by 1 base, with 14 bases between them. CDR3 length equals 16 residues. The germline gives CDR1 LNHDA, CDR2 SQIVND (reference sequence). CDR3 in DNA: TGTGCCAGTAGTACCCCACTACTAGGGGCCAAAAACATTCAGTACTTC. Amino acids: CASSTPLLGAKNIQYF.

This clonotype has at least ten counts. The rearrangement uses TRBV14 and TRBJ2-1; 11 bases fit TRBD2. Germline V gene sequence: CDR1 SGHDN, CDR2 FVKESK. CDR3 length: 15 amino acids. Trimming removed 3 bases from V and 5 bases from J; junction bases left unmatched: 3. The CDR3 here is CASSHGTSGNNEQFF. The CDR3 bases are TGTGCCAGCAGCCACGGGACTAGCGGTAACAATGAGCAGTTCTTC.

This clonotype has a count of ten or more. The V gene is TRBV20-1, the J gene TRBJ2-5; D is possibly TRBD1 (6 bases). In germline, CDR1 is DFQATT, CDR2 SNEGSKA (reference sequence). V lost 2 bases and J lost 4, with 11 bases in between. The CDR3 covers 13 residues. CDR3 protein: CSARPTGLETQYF. CDR3 nucleotides: TGCAGTGCTAGACCTACAGGGTTAGAGACCCAGTACTTC.

Many counts were recorded for this clonotype. J is TRBJ1-2 and V is TRBV5-1; 9 bases line up with TRBD1. Germline CDR1 SGHRS, CDR2 YFSETQ. The CDR3 covers 12 residues. V lost 4 bases, J lost 5 bases, and 0 bases stayed unmatched. The DNA for the CDR3 is TGCGCCAGCAGCGGACAGGGGTATGGCTACACCTTC. Translated: CASSGQGYGYTF.

In this sample, this clonotype turned up many times. The V call is TRBV12-3 or TRBV12-4, the J call TRBJ1-2, with unresolved D. This CDR3 is built from 13 residues. V lost 5 bases and J lost 4, with 11 bases in between. CDR3 nucleotides: TGTGCCAGCAGTCCCGGGGAGGCCTATGGCTACACCTTC. It translates to CASSPGEAYGYTF.

The chain carries TRBV5-1 and TRBJ2-2; a weak D match, TRBD2 (5 bases). Deletions cut 3 bases from V and 4 bases from J, with 13 bases between. This CDR3 contains 15 residues. Germline assignment: CDR1 SGHRS and CDR2 YFSETQ. The CDR3 bases are TGCGCCAGCAGCTCGTTGCTAGCCGCCACCGGGGAGCTGTTTTTT. Its protein product is CASSSLLAATGELFF.

This clonotype has a count of ten or more. The chain joins TRBV3-1 to TRBJ1-1, with D possibly matching TRBD1 (5 bases). V lost 1 base and J 6 bases, leaving 9 bases between the germline ends. Per germline, CDR1 LGHDT and CDR2 YNNKEL (reference sequence). The CDR3 consists of 13 residues. The CDR3 sequence: CASSQALGAEAFF. The DNA for the CDR3 is TGTGCCAGCAGCCAAGCTCTAGGGGCTGAAGCTTTCTTT. The variable domain in full, completed from reference TRBV3-1 and TRBJ1-1, reads DTAVSQTPKYLVTQMGNDKSIKCEQNLGHDTMYWYKQDSKKFLKIMFSYNNKELIINETVPNRFSPKSPDKAHLNLHINSLELGDSAVYFCASSQALGAEAFFGQGTRLTVV.

In this sample, this clonotype turned up many times. The chain uses TRBV20-1 and TRBJ2-7; a weak D match, TRBD2 (5 bases). V lost 6 bases and J lost 0, with 18 bases in between. CDR3 length: 15 residues. Germline CDR1 and CDR2: DFQATT and SNEGSKA (reference sequence). This CDR3 reads CSAGMVVAASYEQYF. CDR3 bases: TGCAGTGCCGGGATGGTTGTGGCAGCCTCCTACGAGCAGTACTTC.

This clonotype was counted ten times or more. V and J are TRBV5-1 and TRBJ1-1, with D unclear. This CDR3 comprises 14 residues. CDR1 is SGHRS and CDR2 is YFSETQ in the germline V gene. Trimming removed 5 bases from V and 1 base from J, with 12 bases in between. CDR3 nucleotide sequence: TGCGCCAGCAGTCGGCTGGGATGGAACACTGAAGCTTTCTTT. It is translated as CASSRLGWNTEAFF.

This clonotype was counted at least ten times. The junction does not match germline at one end; this may be a read error. V is TRBV2 and J is TRBJ2-5, with no clear D. This CDR3 is built from 12 residues. Per germline, CDR1 SNHLY and CDR2 FYNNEI. DNA of the CDR3: TGTGCCAGCAGTGAAGCGGCCCCCAGAAAGGACTTC. It is translated as CASSEAAPRKDF.

This clonotype was counted at least ten times. The chain has TRBV20-1 and TRBJ2-5; possible D gene TRBD2, 6 bases. This CDR3 comprises 13 residues. The V and J ends lost 1 base and 3 bases respectively, with 9 bases between them. Per germline, CDR1 DFQATT and CDR2 SNEGSKA (reference sequence). The CDR3 DNA sequence: TGCAGTGCTAGAGCGGGGGTCGAAGAGACCCAGTACTTC. This translates into CSARAGVEETQYF.

This clonotype was seen at least ten times. The chain recombines TRBV7-2 with TRBJ2-2; 8 nucleotides line up with TRBD1. This CDR3 region has 15 residues. J gave up 4 bases and V 5 bases, and 6 bases lay outside the gene matches. CDR1 and CDR2 (germline): SGHTA, FQGNSA. CDR3 DNA sequence: TGTGCCAGCAGCCATGCGGACAGGGCCACCGGGGAGCTGTTTTTT. Its translation: CASSHADRATGELFF.

This clonotype was observed at least ten times. V is TRBV7-9 and J is TRBJ2-1; perhaps TRBD2 as D (6 bases). Per the germline V gene, CDR1 is SEHNR and CDR2 is FQNEAQ (reference sequence). The CDR3 is made up of 14 amino acids. V lost 5 bases to trimming and J lost 4 bases, with 12 bases between them. CDR3 sequence: CASSRSGGYNEQFF. The CDR3, as DNA: TGTGCCAGCAGCCGTAGCGGAGGTTACAATGAGCAGTTCTTC.

This clonotype was picked up many times. The J gene is TRBJ1-6, the V gene TRBV7-2, with a tentative D call TRBD1 (6 bases). The CDR3 is 15 amino acids. Germline-derived CDR1 and CDR2 are SGHTA and FQGNSA. V was pared by 6 bases and J by 4 bases, with 13 bases between. CDR3 region: CASRLTGRYNSPLHF. CDR3 DNA sequence: TGTGCCAGCAGACTAACAGGGAGGTATAATTCACCCCTCCACTTT.

This clonotype was picked up many times. The V gene is TRBV5-1, the J gene TRBJ2-5, with D maybe TRBD2 (6 bases). The germline gives CDR1 SGHRS, CDR2 YFSETQ. The CDR3 runs 14 residues. V shed 2 bases and J shed 5 bases, with 13 bases lying between them. This chain's CDR3 is CASSFTSRKETQYF. DNA for the CDR3: TGCGCCAGCAGCTTCACTAGCCGCAAGGAGACCCAGTACTTC.

This clonotype was observed at least ten times. V gene TRBV28 combines with J gene TRBJ2-7, with 8 bases fitting TRBD1. Trimming at V came to 6 bases and at J to 3 bases, leaving 7 bases not matched to a gene. Germline V CDR1 and CDR2: MDHEN, SYDVKM. The CDR3 totals 14 residues. The CDR3 protein is CASRSGQGIYEQYF. The CDR3 DNA follows: TGTGCCAGCAGATCCGGACAGGGTATCTACGAGCAGTACTTC.

This clonotype was detected many times. The chain recombines TRBV7-2 with TRBJ2-7; 7 positions agree with TRBD1. The V and J ends lost 3 bases and 4 bases, in that order; junction bases with no gene match: 3. Germline values: CDR1 SGHTA, CDR2 FQGNSA. CDR3 length: 13 amino acids. Here the CDR3 reads CASSFGTAYEQYF. The DNA of the CDR3 is TGTGCCAGCAGCTTCGGGACAGCATACGAGCAGTACTTC.

This clonotype was seen ten or more times. The chain joins TRBV7-9 to TRBJ1-1; D gene unclear. CDR3 length equals 12 residues. V shed 3 bases and J shed 4 bases, with 6 bases lying between them. Germline V gene lookup returns CDR1 SEHNR and CDR2 FQNEAQ (reference sequence). CDR3 coding DNA: TGTGCCAGCAGCTTTGCAGGCACTGAAGCTTTCTTT. Amino acid sequence: CASSFAGTEAFF.

This clonotype was recorded at least ten times. The chain has TRBV18 and TRBJ1-5, with D tentatively TRBD1 (5 bases). V was shortened by 8 bases and J by 3 bases, with 11 bases between the two germline ends. The CDR3 covers 13 residues. The germline gives CDR1 KGHSH, CDR2 LQKENI. The CDR3 DNA is TGTGCCAGCACCAGACAGAACAATCAGCCCCAGCATTTT. Protein product: CASTRQNNQPQHF. Looking up the rest from reference TRBV18 and TRBJ1-5 gives the full variable domain: NAGVMQNPRHLVRRRGQEARLRCSPMKGHSHVYWYRQLPEEGLKFMVYLQKENIIDESGMPKERFSAEFPKEGPSILRIQQVVRGDSAAYFCASTRQNNQPQHFGDGTRLSIL.

This clonotype appeared many times. This chain joins TRBV7-8 and TRBJ1-1; D is undetermined. Deletions cut 0 bases from V and 0 bases from J, with 8 bases between. The germline gives CDR1 SGHVS, CDR2 FQNEAQ. The CDR3 consists of 15 residues. The CDR3 is CASSLAGSLNTEAFF. The DNA of the CDR3 is TGTGCCAGCAGCTTAGCGGGCAGTTTGAACACTGAAGCTTTCTTT.